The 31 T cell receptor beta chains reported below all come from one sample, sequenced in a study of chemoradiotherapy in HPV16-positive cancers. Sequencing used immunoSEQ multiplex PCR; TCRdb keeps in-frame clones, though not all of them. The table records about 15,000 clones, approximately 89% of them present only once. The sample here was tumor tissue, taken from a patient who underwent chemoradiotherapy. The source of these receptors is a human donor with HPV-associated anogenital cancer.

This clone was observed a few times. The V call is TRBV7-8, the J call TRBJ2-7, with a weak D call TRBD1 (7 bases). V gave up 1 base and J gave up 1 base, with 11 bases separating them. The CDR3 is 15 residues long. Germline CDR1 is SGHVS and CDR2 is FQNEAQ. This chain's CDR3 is CASSLDSGGSYEQYF. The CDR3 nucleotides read TGTGCCAGCAGCTTAGATTCAGGGGGGTCCTACGAGCAGTACTTC.

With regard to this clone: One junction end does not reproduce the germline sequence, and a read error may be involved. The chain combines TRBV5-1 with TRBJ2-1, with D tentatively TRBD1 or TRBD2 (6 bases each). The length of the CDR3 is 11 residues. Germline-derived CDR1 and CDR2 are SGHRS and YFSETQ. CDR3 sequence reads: CASNLGGKEFF. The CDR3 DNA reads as TGCGCCAGCAACTTGGGGGGCAAGGAGTTCTTC. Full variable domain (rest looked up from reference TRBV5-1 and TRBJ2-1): KAGVTQTPRYLIKTRGQQVTLSCSPISGHRSVSWYQQTPGQGLQFLFEYFSETQRNKGNFPGRFSGRQFSNSRSEMNVSTLELGDSALYLCASNLGGKEFFGPGTRLTVL.

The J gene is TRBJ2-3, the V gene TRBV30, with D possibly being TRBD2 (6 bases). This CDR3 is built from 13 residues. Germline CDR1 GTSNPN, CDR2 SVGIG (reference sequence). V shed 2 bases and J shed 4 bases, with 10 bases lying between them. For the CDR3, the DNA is TGTGCCTGGAGTTCCTTAGCGGCAGATACGCAGTATTTT. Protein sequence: CAWSSLAADTQYF.

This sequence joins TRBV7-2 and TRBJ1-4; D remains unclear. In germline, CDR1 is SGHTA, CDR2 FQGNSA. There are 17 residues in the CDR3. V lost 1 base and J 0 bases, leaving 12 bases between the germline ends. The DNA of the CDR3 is TGTGCCAGCAGCTTAGAAAATCCCCGATCAACTAATGAAAAACTGTTTTTT. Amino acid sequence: CASSLENPRSTNEKLFF.

CDR3 DNA: TGTGCCAGCAGTTTATCAGAGGGCGGGGGCTATGGCTACACCTTC. Its translation is CASSLSEGGGYGYTF. The rearrangement joins TRBV27 to TRBJ1-2; tentatively, D is TRBD1 (5 bases). This CDR3 contains 15 residues. V lost 0 bases to trimming and J lost 4 bases, with 12 bases between them. Germline lookup yields CDR1 MNHEY and CDR2 SMNVEV (reference sequence).

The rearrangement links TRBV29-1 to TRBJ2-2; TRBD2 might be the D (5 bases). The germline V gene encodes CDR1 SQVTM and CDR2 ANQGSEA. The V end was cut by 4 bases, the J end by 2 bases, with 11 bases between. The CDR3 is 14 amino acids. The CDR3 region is CSVGSASNTGELFF. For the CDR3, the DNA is TGCAGCGTTGGGTCCGCTAGCAACACCGGGGAGCTGTTTTTT.

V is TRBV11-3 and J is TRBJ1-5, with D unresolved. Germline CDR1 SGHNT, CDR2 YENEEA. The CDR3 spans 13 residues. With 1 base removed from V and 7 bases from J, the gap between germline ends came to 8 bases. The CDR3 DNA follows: TGTGCCAGCAGCTTAGGTAGCAGGCAGCCCCAGCATTTT. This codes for CASSLGSRQPQHF.

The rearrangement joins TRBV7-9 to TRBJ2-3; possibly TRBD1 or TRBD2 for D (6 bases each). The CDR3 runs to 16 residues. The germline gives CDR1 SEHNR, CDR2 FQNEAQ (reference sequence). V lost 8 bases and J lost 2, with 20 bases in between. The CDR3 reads CASSPSAGHHTDTQYF. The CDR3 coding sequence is TGTGCCAGCTCCCCATCCGCGGGACACCACACAGATACGCAGTATTTT.

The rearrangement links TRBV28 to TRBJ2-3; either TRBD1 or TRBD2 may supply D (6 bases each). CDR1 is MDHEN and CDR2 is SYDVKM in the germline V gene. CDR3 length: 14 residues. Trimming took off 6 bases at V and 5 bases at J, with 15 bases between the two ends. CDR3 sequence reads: CASRSGGLGDTQYF. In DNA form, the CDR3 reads TGTGCCAGCAGGTCTGGGGGGCTGGGAGATACGCAGTATTTT.

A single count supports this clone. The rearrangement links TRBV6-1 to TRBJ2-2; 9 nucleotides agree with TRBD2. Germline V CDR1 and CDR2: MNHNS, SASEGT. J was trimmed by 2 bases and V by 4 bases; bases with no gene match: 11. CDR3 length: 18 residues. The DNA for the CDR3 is TGTGCCAGCAGTGTAAGACAGGGCCTAGCGGGAAACACCGGGGAGCTGTTTTTT. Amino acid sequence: CASSVRQGLAGNTGELFF.

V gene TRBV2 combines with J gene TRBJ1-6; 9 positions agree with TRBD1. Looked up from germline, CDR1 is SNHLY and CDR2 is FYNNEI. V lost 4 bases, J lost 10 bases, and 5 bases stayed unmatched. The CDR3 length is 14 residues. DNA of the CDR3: TGTGCCAGCAGTGCGCGGGACAGGGCCTCACCCCTCCACTTT. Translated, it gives CASSARDRASPLHF.

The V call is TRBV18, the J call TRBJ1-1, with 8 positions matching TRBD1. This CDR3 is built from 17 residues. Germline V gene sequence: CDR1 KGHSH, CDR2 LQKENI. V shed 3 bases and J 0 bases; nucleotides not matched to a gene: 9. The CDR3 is CASSPLTGDRMNTEAFF. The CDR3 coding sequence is TGTGCCAGCTCACCCTTGACGGGGGACAGGATGAACACTGAAGCTTTCTTT.

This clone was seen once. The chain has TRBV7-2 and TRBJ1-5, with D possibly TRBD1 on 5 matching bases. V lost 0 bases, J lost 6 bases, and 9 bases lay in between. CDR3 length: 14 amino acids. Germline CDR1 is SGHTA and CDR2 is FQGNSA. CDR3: CASSLAREGQPQHF. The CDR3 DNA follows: TGTGCCAGCAGCTTAGCCAGGGAAGGTCAGCCCCAGCATTTT.

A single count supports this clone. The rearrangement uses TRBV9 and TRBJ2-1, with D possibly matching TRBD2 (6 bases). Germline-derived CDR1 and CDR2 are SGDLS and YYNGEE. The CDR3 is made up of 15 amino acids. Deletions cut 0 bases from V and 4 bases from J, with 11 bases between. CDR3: CASSVAGGTYNEQFF. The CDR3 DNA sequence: TGTGCCAGCAGCGTAGCTGGCGGGACTTACAATGAGCAGTTCTTC.

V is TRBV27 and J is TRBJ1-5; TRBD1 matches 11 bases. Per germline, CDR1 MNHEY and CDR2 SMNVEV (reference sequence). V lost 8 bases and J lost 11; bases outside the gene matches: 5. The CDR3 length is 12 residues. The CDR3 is CASGQGAKAQHF. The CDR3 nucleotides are TGTGCCAGCGGACAGGGGGCGAAGGCCCAGCATTTT.

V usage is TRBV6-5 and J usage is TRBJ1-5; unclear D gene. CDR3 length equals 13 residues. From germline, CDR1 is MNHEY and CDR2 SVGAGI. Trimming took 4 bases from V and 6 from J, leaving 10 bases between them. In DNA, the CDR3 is TGTGCCAGCAGTTCCCTTAAATCTCAGCCCCAGCATTTT. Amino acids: CASSSLKSQPQHF.

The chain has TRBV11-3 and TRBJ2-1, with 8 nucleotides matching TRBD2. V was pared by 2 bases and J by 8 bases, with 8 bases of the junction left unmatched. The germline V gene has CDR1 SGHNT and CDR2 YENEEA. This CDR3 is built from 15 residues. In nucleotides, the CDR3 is TGTGCCAGCAGCTTATTCCAGCGGGAGTCGGATGAGCAGTTCTTC. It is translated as CASSLFQRESDEQFF.

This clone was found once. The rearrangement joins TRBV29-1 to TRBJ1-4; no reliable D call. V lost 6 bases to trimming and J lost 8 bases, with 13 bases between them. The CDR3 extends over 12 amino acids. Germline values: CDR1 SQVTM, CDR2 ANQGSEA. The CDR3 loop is CSVDWGGEKLFF. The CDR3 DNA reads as TGCAGCGTGGACTGGGGTGGCGAAAAACTGTTTTTT.

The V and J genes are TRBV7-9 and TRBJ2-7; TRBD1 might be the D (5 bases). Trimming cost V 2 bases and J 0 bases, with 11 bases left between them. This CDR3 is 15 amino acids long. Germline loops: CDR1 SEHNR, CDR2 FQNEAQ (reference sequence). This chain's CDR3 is CASSLRQGNSYEQYF. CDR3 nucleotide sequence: TGTGCCAGCAGCTTAAGGCAGGGAAACTCCTACGAGCAGTACTTC. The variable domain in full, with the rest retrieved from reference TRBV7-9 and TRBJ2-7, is DTGVSQNPRHKITKRGQNVTFRCDPISEHNRLYWYRQTLGQGPEFLTYFQNEAQLEKSRLLSDRFSAERPKGSFSTLEIQRTEQGDSAMYLCASSLRQGNSYEQYFGPGTRLTVT.

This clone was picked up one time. DNA for the CDR3: TGTGCCAGCAGCTTTGGGGATACCGGGGAGCTGTTTTTT. Its protein is CASSFGDTGELFF. V gene TRBV7-9 combines with J gene TRBJ2-2; D gene ambiguous. CDR1 is SEHNR and CDR2 is FQNEAQ in the germline V gene (reference sequence). This CDR3 spans 13 amino acids. V lost 3 bases to trimming and J lost 5 bases, with 7 bases between them.

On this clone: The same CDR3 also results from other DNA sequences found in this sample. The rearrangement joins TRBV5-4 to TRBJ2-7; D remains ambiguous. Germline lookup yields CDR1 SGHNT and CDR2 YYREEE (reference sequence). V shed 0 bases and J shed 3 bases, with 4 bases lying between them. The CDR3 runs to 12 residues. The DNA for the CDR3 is TGTGCCAGCAGCTTGGAGGGCTACGAGCAGTACTTC. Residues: CASSLEGYEQYF.

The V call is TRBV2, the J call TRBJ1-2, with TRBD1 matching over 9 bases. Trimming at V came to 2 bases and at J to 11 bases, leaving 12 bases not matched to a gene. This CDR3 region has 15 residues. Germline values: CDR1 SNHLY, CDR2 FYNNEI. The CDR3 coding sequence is TGTGCCAGCAGTGAACCAACAACCGGGACAGGGTGGTACACCTTC. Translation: CASSEPTTGTGWYTF.

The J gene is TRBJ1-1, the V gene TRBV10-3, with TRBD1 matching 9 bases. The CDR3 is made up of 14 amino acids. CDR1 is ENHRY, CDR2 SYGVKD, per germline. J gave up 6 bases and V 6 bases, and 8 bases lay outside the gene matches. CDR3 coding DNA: TGTGCCATCAGAGGACAGGGGCGAGGGGCTGAAGCTTTCTTT. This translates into CAIRGQGRGAEAFF.

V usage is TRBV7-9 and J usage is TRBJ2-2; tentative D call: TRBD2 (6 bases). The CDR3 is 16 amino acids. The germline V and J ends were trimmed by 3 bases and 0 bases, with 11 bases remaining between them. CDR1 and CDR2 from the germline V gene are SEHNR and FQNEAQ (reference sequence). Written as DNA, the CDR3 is TGTGCCAGCAGCTTGAGGCGGGACCCGAACACCGGGGAGCTGTTTTTT. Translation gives CASSLRRDPNTGELFF.

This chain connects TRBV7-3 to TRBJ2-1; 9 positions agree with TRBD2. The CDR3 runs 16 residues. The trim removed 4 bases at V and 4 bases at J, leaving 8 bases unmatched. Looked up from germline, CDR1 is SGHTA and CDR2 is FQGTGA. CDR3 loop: CASSSRAGGSYNEQFF. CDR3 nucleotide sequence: TGTGCCAGCAGCTCGAGAGCGGGAGGTTCTTACAATGAGCAGTTCTTC.

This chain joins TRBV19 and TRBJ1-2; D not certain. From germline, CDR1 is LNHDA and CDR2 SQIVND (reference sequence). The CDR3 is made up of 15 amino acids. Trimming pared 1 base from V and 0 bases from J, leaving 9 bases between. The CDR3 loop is CASSIVQEANYGYTF. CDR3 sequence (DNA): TGTGCCAGTAGTATAGTTCAGGAGGCTAACTATGGCTACACCTTC.

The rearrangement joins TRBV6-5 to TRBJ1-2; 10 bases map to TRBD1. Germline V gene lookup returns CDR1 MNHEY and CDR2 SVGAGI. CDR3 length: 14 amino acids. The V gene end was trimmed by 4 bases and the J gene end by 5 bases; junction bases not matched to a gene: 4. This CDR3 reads CASSSGQGRYGYTF. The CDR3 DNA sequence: TGTGCCAGCAGTTCGGGACAGGGGAGGTATGGCTACACCTTC.

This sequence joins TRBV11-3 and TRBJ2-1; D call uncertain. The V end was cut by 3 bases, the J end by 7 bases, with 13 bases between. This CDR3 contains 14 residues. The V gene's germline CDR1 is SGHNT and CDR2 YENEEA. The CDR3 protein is CASSLSSQLNEQFF. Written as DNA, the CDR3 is TGTGCCAGCAGCTTGAGCTCTCAATTAAATGAGCAGTTCTTC.

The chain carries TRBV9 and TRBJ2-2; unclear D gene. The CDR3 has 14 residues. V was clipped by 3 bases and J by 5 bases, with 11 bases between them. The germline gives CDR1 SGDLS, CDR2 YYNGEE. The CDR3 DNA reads TGTGCCAGCAGCGCCGCCCTGGAGACCGGGGAGCTGTTTTTT. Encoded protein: CASSAALETGELFF.

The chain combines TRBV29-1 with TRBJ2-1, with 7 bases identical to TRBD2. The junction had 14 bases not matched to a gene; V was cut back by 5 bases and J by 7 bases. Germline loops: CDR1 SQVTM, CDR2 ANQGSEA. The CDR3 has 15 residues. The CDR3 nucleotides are TGCAGCGTTTATGGGGGAGGGCCTACCCTTAATGAGCAGTTCTTC. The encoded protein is CSVYGGGPTLNEQFF.

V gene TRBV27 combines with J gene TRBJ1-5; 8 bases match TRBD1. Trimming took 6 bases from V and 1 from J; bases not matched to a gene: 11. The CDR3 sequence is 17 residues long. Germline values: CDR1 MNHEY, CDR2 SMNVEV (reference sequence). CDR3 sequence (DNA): TGTGCCAGCAGCCCCAGACAGGGGTCAGGGAGCAATCAGCCCCAGCATTTT. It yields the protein CASSPRQGSGSNQPQHF.